The 19 T cell receptor beta chains presented below share a single source sample, sequenced in a study of T cell responses to AZD1222 COVID-19 vaccine. Produced via immunoSEQ multiplex PCR; TCRdb's table is partial and in-frame only. This sample has over 85,000 clones, with over 85% found just once. Sequencing used peripheral blood, obtained 28 days after the second AZD1222 dose. The receptor set was obtained from an adult who received the AZD1222 COVID-19 vaccine.

V gene TRBV7-9 combines with J gene TRBJ1-1; the D is unclear. The germline V gene encodes CDR1 SEHNR and CDR2 FQNEAQ (reference sequence). The V end was cut by 5 bases, the J end by 2 bases, with 12 bases between. CDR3 length: 14 residues. The CDR3, as DNA: TGTGCCAGCAGCCCCCGGGGTGGAAACACTGAAGCTTTCTTT. Protein: CASSPRGGNTEAFF.

The V and J genes are TRBV7-9 and TRBJ1-1; D remains ambiguous. Germline CDR1 is SEHNR and CDR2 is FQNEAQ (reference sequence). The V end lost 6 bases, the J end lost 0 bases, and 14 bases lay between the germline ends. The CDR3 consists of 15 residues. The CDR3 loop reads CASRSGTIMNTEAFF. DNA for the CDR3: TGTGCCAGCAGGTCAGGTACAATAATGAACACTGAAGCTTTCTTT.

This clone was counted a single time. V and J are TRBV28 and TRBJ1-2; 8 bases match TRBD1. This CDR3 region has 14 residues. V trimming: 6 bases; J trimming: 4 bases; junction bases outside the gene matches: 7. The germline gives CDR1 MDHEN, CDR2 SYDVKM. Here the CDR3 reads CASSLSGGFYGYTF. CDR3 coding DNA: TGTGCCAGCAGCCTTTCAGGGGGCTTCTATGGCTACACCTTC.

This chain uses TRBV24-1 with TRBJ2-3; 12 nucleotides line up with TRBD1. Germline values: CDR1 KGHDR, CDR2 SFDVKD. The ends lost 5 bases at V and 1 base at J; junction bases unmatched: 9. The CDR3 totals 18 residues. CDR3 region: CATSAYPGTGGGTDTQYF. The CDR3 region has the DNA TGTGCCACCAGTGCCTATCCCGGGACAGGGGGCGGCACAGATACGCAGTATTTT.

CDR3 sequence reads: CASSQSDRSGANEKLFF. CDR3 in DNA: TGTGCCAGCAGCCAATCCGACCGATCAGGGGCTAATGAAAAACTGTTTTTT. The chain links TRBV5-8 to TRBJ1-4; a possible D gene is TRBD1 (6 bases). Trimming pared 4 bases from V and 3 bases from J, leaving 19 bases between. CDR3 size: 17 residues. The V gene's germline CDR1 is SGHTS and CDR2 YDEGEE.

This sequence joins TRBV5-4 and TRBJ2-7, with D possibly TRBD1 on 6 matching bases. The CDR3 sequence is 12 residues long. The germline V and J ends were trimmed by 2 bases and 11 bases, with 14 bases remaining between them. Germline CDR1 is SGHNT and CDR2 is YYREEE (reference sequence). The CDR3 reads CASSLQGAQEYF. The CDR3 nucleotides read TGTGCCAGCAGCTTACAGGGAGCGCAGGAGTACTTC.

J is TRBJ1-2 and V is TRBV5-1; 8 nucleotides agree with TRBD1. This CDR3 is built from 11 residues. Germline CDR1 is SGHRS and CDR2 is YFSETQ. The V gene end was trimmed by 8 bases and the J gene end by 5 bases; junction bases not matched to a gene: 2. CDR3 nucleotide sequence: TGCGCCAGTCAGGGGGCGTATGGCTACACCTTC. Residues: CASQGAYGYTF.

This chain uses TRBV18 with TRBJ2-7; D is unclear. This CDR3 comprises 12 residues. The germline V gene encodes CDR1 KGHSH and CDR2 LQKENI. V lost 6 bases to trimming and J lost 0 bases, with 6 bases between them. The CDR3 sequence is CASSPVSYEQYF. The CDR3 nucleotides read TGTGCCAGCTCCCCTGTCTCCTACGAGCAGTACTTC. Full variable domain (outside the CDR3, taken from reference TRBV18 and TRBJ2-7): NAGVMQNPRHLVRRRGQEARLRCSPMKGHSHVYWYRQLPEEGLKFMVYLQKENIIDESGMPKERFSAEFPKEGPSILRIQQVVRGDSAAYFCASSPVSYEQYFGPGTRLTVT.

This clone was observed once. The CDR3 protein is CASSQGVQVENTIYF. The CDR3 region has the DNA TGTGCCAGCAGCCAAGGGGTACAGGTGGAAAACACCATATATTTT. The V and J genes are TRBV3-1 (or the pseudogene TRBV3-2) and TRBJ1-3; a possible D gene is TRBD1 (5 bases). This CDR3 has 15 residues. Trimming pared 1 base from V and 6 bases from J, leaving 13 bases between. Germline assignment: CDR1 LGHDT and CDR2 YNNKEL (reference sequence).

The rearrangement joins TRBV7-9 to TRBJ1-1, with D possibly being TRBD1 (5 bases). The CDR3 is 12 amino acids. Trimming shortened V by 5 bases and J by 7 bases, and 11 bases separated the two germline ends. CDR1 SEHNR and CDR2 FQNEAQ come from the germline V gene (reference sequence). CDR3 DNA sequence: TGTGCCAGCAGCCCCCGGGACGGTGAAGCTTTCTTT. It codes for CASSPRDGEAFF.

V gene TRBV5-6 combines with J gene TRBJ2-2; 8 bases fit TRBD2. V shed 4 bases, J shed 0 bases, and the junction held 8 bases outside the gene matches. CDR3 length: 17 residues. Per the germline V gene, CDR1 is SGHDT and CDR2 is YYEEEE. The CDR3, as DNA: TGTGCCAGCAGCCCTACCGGACTAGCAGCGAACACCGGGGAGCTGTTTTTT. It specifies CASSPTGLAANTGELFF. Together with reference TRBV5-6 and TRBJ2-2, the CDR3 gives the full variable domain: DAGVTQSPTHLIKTRGQQVTLRCSPKSGHDTVSWYQQALGQGPQFIFQYYEEEERQRGNFPDRFSGHQFPNYSSELNVNALLLGDSALYLCASSPTGLAANTGELFFGEGSRLTVL.

The chain is built from TRBV5-1 and TRBJ2-3; D not certain. V lost 0 bases, J lost 0 bases, and 8 bases lay in between. This CDR3 is 15 amino acids long. Germline values: CDR1 SGHRS, CDR2 YFSETQ. The CDR3 nucleotides are TGCGCCAGCAGCTTGGGATCGGGTAGCACAGATACGCAGTATTTT. Translated: CASSLGSGSTDTQYF.

This clone was seen a few times. The V call is TRBV7-8, the J call TRBJ1-1; D is ambiguous. CDR1 is SGHVS and CDR2 is FQNEAQ in the germline V gene. The CDR3 spans 16 residues. With 0 bases removed from V and 5 bases from J, the gap between germline ends came to 16 bases. The CDR3: CASSLARGISGTEAFF. The CDR3 DNA reads TGTGCCAGCAGCTTAGCGCGTGGGATCTCGGGGACTGAAGCTTTCTTT. Full variable domain (outside the CDR3, taken from reference TRBV7-8 and TRBJ1-1): GAGVSQSPRYKVAKRGQDVALRCDPISGHVSLFWYQQALGQGPEFLTYFQNEAQLDKSGLPSDRFFAERPEGSVSTLKIQRTQQEDSAVYLCASSLARGISGTEAFFGQGTRLTVV.

The chain links TRBV5-4 to TRBJ2-7, with 7 nucleotides matching TRBD2. V was clipped by 2 bases and J by 2 bases; unmatched bases: 4. The germline CDR1 and CDR2 sequences are SGHNT and YYREEE (reference sequence). The CDR3 length is 14 residues. Here the CDR3 reads CASSLLATAYEQYF. In nucleotides, the CDR3 is TGTGCCAGCAGCTTACTAGCGACCGCCTACGAGCAGTACTTC.

CDR3 DNA sequence: TGTGCCAGCAGCTTAAGGACTAGCGAGGGCAATGAGCAGTTCTTC. Its protein product is CASSLRTSEGNEQFF. V gene TRBV7-9 combines with J gene TRBJ2-1, with 9 bases fitting TRBD2. The ends lost 2 bases at V and 6 bases at J; junction bases unmatched: 5. The V gene's germline CDR1 is SEHNR and CDR2 FQNEAQ (reference sequence). CDR3 length equals 15 residues.

This sequence joins TRBV5-4 and TRBJ2-7; D is perhaps TRBD1 (6 bases). This CDR3 region has 13 residues. V dropped 5 bases and J dropped 7 bases, with 16 bases sitting between them. Germline V lookup: CDR1 SGHNT, CDR2 YYREEE (reference sequence). The CDR3 is CASRQGSVGEQYF. The CDR3 DNA sequence: TGTGCCAGCAGACAGGGTAGCGTCGGTGAGCAGTACTTC.

The rearrangement joins TRBV11-3 to TRBJ2-1, with 7 nucleotides matching TRBD2. CDR1 is SGHNT and CDR2 is YENEEA in the germline V gene. V lost 1 base to trimming and J lost 9 bases; unmatched junction nucleotides: 6. This CDR3 is 14 amino acids long. The CDR3 DNA follows: TGTGCCAGCAGCTTAGCAGCGGGAACGACTGAGCAGTTCTTC. It is translated as CASSLAAGTTEQFF.

V is TRBV18 and J is TRBJ1-2; 7 bases map to TRBD1. V was pared by 4 bases and J by 5 bases, with 16 bases of the junction left unmatched. The CDR3 extends over 17 amino acids. The germline CDR1 and CDR2 sequences are KGHSH and LQKENI. The CDR3 sequence: CASSRQPTGEGTYGYTF. CDR3 bases: TGTGCCAGCTCACGGCAACCAACAGGGGAAGGAACTTATGGCTACACCTTC.

This chain links TRBV7-2 with TRBJ2-7; possibly TRBD1 for D (5 bases). This CDR3 spans 12 amino acids. The ends were cut back, 6 bases at V and 4 bases at J, with 10 bases in the middle. The V gene's germline CDR1 is SGHTA and CDR2 FQGNSA. The CDR3 coding sequence is TGTGCCAGCAGTCGGACACCTTACGAGCAGTACTTC. Translated: CASSRTPYEQYF.